This TCR beta chain comes out of a study of cytomegalovirus exposure and HLA in healthy donors. Study-wide results and caveats: DRB1 showed the most TCR associations and HLA-C the fewest in a later analysis, as rates varied by HLA locus. Most subjects had HLA-A and HLA-B alleles reportedly predicted accurately by TCR beta sequences. According to the study, 160 or so TCR beta chains were cytomegalovirus-associated.

The length of the CDR3 is 15 residues. Trimming shortened V by 1 base and J by 4 bases, and 10 bases separated the two germline ends. Germline assignment: CDR1 LGHNT and CDR2 FRNRAP. This PCR relied on a set of 60 Vbeta primers and 13 Jbeta primers. Assay: immunoSEQ multiplex PCR; the TCRdb copy retains only in-frame clones and omits some. The table includes roughly 120,000 clones, about three quarters detected once. With regard to this clone: Its target is unknown.

This TCR was sampled from a woman between 40 and 55 years old in good health and CMV-seropositive. This sequence joins TRBV12-5 and TRBJ2-2; D not certain. Sequences were obtained from PBMCs. The CDR3: CASGLGAGPTGELFF. CDR3 DNA sequence: TGTGCTAGTGGTTTGGGTGCCGGTCCCACCGGGGAGCTGTTTTTT.